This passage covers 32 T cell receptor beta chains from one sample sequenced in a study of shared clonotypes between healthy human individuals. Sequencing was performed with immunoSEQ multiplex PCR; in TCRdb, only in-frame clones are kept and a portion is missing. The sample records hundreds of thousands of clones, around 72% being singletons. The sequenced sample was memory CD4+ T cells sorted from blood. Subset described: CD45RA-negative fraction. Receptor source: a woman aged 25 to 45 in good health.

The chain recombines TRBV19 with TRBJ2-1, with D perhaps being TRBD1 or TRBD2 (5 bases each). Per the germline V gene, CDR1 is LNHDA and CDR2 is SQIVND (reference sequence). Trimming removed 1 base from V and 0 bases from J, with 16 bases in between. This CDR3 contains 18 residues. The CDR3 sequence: CASSIGGAQPSSYNEQFF. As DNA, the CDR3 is TGTGCCAGTAGTATAGGAGGGGCACAGCCCAGCTCCTACAATGAGCAGTTCTTC.

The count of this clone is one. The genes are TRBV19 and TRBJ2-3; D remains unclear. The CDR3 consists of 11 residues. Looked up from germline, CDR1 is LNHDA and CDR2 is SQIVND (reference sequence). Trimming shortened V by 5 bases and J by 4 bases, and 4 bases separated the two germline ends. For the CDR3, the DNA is TGTGCCAGTAGTCGGGCAGATACGCAGTATTTT. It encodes CASSRADTQYF. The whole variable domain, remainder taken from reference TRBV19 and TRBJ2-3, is DGGITQSPKYLFRKEGQNVTLSCEQNLNHDAMYWYRQDPGQGLRLIYYSQIVNDFQKGDIAEGYSVSREKKESFPLTVTSAQKNPTAFYLCASSRADTQYFGPGTRLTVL.

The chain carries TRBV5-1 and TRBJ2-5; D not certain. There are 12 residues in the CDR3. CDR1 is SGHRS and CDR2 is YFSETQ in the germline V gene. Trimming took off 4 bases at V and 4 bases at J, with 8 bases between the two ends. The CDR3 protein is CASSASVETQYF. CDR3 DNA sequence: TGCGCCAGCAGCGCCTCCGTAGAGACCCAGTACTTC.

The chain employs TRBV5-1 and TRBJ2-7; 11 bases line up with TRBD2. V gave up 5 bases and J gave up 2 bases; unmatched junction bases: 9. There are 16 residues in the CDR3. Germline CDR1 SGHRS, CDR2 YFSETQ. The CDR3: CASSPGTSGSPYEQYF. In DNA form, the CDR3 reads TGCGCCAGCAGTCCCGGGACTAGCGGATCCCCCTACGAGCAGTACTTC. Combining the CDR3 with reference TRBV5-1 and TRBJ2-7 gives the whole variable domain KAGVTQTPRYLIKTRGQQVTLSCSPISGHRSVSWYQQTPGQGLQFLFEYFSETQRNKGNFPGRFSGRQFSNSRSEMNVSTLELGDSALYLCASSPGTSGSPYEQYFGPGTRLTVT.

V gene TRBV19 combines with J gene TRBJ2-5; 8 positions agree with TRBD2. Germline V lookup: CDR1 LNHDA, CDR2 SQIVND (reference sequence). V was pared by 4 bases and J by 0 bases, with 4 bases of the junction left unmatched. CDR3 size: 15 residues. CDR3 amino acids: CASSTIAGNQETQYF. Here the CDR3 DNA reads TGTGCCAGTAGTACCATAGCGGGGAACCAAGAGACCCAGTACTTC.

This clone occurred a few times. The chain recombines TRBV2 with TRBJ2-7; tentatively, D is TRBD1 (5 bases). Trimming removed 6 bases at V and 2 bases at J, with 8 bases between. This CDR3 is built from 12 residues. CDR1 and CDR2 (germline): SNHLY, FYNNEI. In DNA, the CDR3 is TGTGCCAGCAGACAGGATACCTACGAGCAGTACTTC. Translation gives CASRQDTYEQYF.

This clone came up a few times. CDR3 loop: CASSLLAGRAYEQYF. The CDR3 DNA sequence: TGTGCCAGCAGCTTACTCGCGGGCAGGGCCTACGAGCAGTACTTC. The chain joins TRBV11-2 to TRBJ2-7, with D perhaps matching TRBD1 or TRBD2 (5 bases each). V lost 2 bases, J lost 2 bases, and 13 bases lay in between. The CDR3 is 15 amino acids. Per germline, CDR1 SGHAT and CDR2 FQNNGV.

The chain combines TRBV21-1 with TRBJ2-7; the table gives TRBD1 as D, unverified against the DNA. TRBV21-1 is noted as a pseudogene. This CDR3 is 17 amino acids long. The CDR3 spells CASSTRPTGKYYYEQYF. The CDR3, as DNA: TGTGCCAGCAGCACGAGGCCGACAGGGAAGTACTACTACGAGCAGTACTTC.

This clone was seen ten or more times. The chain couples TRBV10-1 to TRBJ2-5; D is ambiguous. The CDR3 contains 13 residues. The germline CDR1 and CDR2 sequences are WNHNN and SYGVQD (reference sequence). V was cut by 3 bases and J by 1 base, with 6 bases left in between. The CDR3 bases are TGCGCCAGCAGTGACAACAGCCAAGAGACCCAGTACTTC. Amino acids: CASSDNSQETQYF.

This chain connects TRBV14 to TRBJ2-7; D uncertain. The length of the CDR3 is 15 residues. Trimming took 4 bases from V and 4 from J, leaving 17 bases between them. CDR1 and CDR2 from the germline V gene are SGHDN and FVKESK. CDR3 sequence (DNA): TGTGCCAGCAGCCCCGATGGTTATTTCGGATACGAGCAGTACTTC. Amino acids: CASSPDGYFGYEQYF.

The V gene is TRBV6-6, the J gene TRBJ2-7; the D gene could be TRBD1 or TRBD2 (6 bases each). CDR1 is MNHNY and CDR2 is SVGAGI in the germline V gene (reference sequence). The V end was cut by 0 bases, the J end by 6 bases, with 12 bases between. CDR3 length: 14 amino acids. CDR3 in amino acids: CASSYSTGGGEQYF. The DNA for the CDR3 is TGTGCCAGCAGTTACTCGACTGGAGGGGGCGAGCAGTACTTC.

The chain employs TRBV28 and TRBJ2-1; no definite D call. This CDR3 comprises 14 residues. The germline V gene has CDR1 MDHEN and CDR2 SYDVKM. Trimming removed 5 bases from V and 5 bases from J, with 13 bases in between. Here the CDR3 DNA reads TGTGCCAGCAGTCGCGGACGGTCAAACAATGAGCAGTTCTTC. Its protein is CASSRGRSNNEQFF.

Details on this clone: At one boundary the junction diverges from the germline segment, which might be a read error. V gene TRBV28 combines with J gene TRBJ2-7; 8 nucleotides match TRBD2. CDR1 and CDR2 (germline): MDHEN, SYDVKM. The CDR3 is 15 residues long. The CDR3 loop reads CASSLKGLGLYERYF. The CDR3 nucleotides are TGTGCCAGCAGTTTAAAGGGACTAGGACTTTACGAGCGGTACTTC.

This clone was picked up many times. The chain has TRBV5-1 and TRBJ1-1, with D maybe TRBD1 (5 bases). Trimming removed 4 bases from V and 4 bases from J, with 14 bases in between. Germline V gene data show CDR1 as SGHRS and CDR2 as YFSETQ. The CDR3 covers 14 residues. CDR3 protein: CASSAVGGSTEAFF. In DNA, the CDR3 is TGCGCCAGCAGCGCGGTGGGGGGATCCACTGAAGCTTTCTTT. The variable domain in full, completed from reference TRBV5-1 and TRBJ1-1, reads KAGVTQTPRYLIKTRGQQVTLSCSPISGHRSVSWYQQTPGQGLQFLFEYFSETQRNKGNFPGRFSGRQFSNSRSEMNVSTLELGDSALYLCASSAVGGSTEAFFGQGTRLTVV.

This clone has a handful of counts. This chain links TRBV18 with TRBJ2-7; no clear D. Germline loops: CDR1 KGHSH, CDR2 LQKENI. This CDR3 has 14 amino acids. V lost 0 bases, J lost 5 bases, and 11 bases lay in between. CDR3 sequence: CASSPPARAHEQYF. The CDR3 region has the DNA TGTGCCAGCTCACCACCGGCAAGGGCCCACGAGCAGTACTTC. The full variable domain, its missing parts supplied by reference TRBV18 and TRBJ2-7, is NAGVMQNPRHLVRRRGQEARLRCSPMKGHSHVYWYRQLPEEGLKFMVYLQKENIIDESGMPKERFSAEFPKEGPSILRIQQVVRGDSAAYFCASSPPARAHEQYFGPGTRLTVT.

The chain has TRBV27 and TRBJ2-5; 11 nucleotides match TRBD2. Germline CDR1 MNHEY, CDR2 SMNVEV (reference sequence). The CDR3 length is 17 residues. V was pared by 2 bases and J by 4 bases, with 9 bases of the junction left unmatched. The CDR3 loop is CASSLGTLAGVSETQYF. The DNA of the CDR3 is TGTGCCAGCAGTTTAGGTACACTAGCGGGAGTTTCAGAGACCCAGTACTTC.

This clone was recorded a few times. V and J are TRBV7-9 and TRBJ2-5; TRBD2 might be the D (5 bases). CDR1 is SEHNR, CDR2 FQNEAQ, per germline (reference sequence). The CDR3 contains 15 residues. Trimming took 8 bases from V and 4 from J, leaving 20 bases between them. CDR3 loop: CASVVLGVTGETQYF. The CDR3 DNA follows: TGTGCCAGCGTGGTACTAGGAGTTACGGGAGAGACCCAGTACTTC.

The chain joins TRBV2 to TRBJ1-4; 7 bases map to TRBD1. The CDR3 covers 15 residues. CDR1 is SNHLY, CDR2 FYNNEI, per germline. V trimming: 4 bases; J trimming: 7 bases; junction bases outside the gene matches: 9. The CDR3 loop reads CASSAVQAGGEKLFF. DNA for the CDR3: TGTGCCAGCAGTGCCGTTCAGGCAGGGGGTGAAAAACTGTTTTTT.

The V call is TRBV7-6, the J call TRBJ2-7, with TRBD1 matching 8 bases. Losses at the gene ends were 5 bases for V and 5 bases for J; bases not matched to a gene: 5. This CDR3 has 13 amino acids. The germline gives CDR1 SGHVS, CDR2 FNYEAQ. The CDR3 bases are TGTGCCAGCAGCCGAGGACAGGGCCACGAGCAGTACTTC. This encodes CASSRGQGHEQYF.

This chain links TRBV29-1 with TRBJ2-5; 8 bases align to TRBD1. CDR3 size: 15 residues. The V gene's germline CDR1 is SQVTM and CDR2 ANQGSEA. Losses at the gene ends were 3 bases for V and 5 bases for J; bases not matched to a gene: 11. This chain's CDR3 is CSVETGEYYWETQYF. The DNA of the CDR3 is TGCAGCGTTGAGACAGGGGAATACTATTGGGAGACCCAGTACTTC.

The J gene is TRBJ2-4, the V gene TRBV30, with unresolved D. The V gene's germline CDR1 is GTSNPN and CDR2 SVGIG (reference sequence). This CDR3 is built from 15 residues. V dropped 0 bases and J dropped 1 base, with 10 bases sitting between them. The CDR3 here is CAWSVTGLAKNIQYF. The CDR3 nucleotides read TGTGCCTGGAGTGTAACCGGGTTGGCCAAAAACATTCAGTACTTC.

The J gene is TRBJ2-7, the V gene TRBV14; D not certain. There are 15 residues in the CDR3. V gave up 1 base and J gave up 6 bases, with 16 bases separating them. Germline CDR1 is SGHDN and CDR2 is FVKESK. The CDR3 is CASSQGLGHLGEQYF. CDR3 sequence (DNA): TGTGCCAGCAGCCAAGGATTGGGTCATCTTGGCGAGCAGTACTTC.

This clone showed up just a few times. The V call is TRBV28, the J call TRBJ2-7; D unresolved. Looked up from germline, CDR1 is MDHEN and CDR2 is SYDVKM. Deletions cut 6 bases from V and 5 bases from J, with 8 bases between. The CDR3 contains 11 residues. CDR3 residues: CASRGIHEQYF. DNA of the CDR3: TGTGCCAGCAGGGGAATCCACGAGCAGTACTTC.

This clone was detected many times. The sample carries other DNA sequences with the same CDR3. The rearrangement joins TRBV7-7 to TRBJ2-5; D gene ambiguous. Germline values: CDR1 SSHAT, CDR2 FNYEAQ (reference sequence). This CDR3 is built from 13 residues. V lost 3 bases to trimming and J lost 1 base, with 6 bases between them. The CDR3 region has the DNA TGTGCCAGCAGCTTTGGGCCCCAAGAGACCCAGTACTTC. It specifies CASSFGPQETQYF. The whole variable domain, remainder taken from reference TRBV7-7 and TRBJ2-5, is GAGVSQSPRYKVTKRGQDVTLRCDPISSHATLYWYQQALGQGPEFLTYFNYEAQPDKSGLPSDRFSAERPEGSISTLTIQRTEQRDSAMYRCASSFGPQETQYFGPGTRLLVL.

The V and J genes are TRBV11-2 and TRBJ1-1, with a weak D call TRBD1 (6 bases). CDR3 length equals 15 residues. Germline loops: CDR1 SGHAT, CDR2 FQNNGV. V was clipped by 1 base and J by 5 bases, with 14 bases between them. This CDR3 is CASSLGRVRGTEAFF. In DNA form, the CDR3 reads TGTGCCAGCAGCTTAGGTAGGGTAAGGGGGACTGAAGCTTTCTTT.

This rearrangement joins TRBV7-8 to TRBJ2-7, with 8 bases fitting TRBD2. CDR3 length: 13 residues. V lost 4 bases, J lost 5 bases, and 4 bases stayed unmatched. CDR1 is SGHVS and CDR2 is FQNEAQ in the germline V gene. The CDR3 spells CASSSREAHEQYF. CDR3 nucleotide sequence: TGTGCCAGCAGCTCGCGGGAGGCGCACGAGCAGTACTTC.

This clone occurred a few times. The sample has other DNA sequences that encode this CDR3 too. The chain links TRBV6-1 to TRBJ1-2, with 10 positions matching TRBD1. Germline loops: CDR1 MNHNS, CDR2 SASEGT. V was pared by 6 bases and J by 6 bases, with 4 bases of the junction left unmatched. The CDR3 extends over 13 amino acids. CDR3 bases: TGTGCCAGCAGCGCCGGGACAGGGGATGGCTACACCTTC. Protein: CASSAGTGDGYTF.

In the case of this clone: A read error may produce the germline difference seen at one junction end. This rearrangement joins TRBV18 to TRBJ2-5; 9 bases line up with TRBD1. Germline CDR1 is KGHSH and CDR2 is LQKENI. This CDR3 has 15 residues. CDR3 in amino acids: CASTGTGLGEETQHF. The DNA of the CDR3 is TGTGCCAGCACCGGGACAGGGCTGGGGGAAGAGACCCAGCACTTC. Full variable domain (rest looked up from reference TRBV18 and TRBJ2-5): NAGVMQNPRHLVRRRGQEARLRCSPMKGHSHVYWYRQLPEEGLKFMVYLQKENIIDESGMPKERFSAEFPKEGPSILRIQQVVRGDSAAYFCASTGTGLGEETQHFGPGTRLLVL.

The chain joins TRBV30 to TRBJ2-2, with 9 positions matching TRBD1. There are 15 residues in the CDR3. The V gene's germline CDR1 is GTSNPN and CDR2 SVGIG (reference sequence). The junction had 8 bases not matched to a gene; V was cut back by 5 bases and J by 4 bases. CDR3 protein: CAWVPGQGFTGELFF. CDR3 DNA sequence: TGTGCCTGGGTGCCGGGACAGGGCTTCACCGGGGAGCTGTTTTTT.

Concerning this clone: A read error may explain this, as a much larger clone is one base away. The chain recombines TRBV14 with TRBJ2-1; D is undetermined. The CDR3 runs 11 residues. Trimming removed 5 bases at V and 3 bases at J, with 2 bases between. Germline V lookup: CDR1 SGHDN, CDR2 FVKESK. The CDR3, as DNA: TGTGCCAGCAGCAGCTACAATGAGCAGTTCTTC. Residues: CASSSYNEQFF.

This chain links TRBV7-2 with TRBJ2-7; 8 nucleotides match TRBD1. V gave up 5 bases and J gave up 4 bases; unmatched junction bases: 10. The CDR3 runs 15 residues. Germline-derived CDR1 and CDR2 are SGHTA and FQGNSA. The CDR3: CASSLSPGTGYEQYF. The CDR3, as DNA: TGTGCCAGCAGCCTGTCGCCCGGGACAGGTTACGAGCAGTACTTC.

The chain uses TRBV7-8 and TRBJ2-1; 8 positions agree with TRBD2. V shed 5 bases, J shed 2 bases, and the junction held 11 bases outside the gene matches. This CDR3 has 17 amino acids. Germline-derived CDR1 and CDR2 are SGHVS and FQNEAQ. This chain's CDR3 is CASSPGGAGATYNEQFF. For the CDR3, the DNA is TGTGCCAGCAGCCCCGGGGGGGCGGGAGCGACCTACAATGAGCAGTTCTTC.